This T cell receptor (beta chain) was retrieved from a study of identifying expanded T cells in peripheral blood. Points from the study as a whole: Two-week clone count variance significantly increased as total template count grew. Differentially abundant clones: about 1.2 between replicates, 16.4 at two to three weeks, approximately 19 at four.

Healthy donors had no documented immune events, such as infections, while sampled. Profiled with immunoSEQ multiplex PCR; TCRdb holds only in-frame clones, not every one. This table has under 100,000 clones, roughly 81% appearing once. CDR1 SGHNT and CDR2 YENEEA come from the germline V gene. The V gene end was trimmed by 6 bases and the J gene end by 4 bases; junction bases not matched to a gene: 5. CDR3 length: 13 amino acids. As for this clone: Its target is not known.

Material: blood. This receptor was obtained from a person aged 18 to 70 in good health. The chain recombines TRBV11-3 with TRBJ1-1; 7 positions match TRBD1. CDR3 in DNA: TGTGCCAGCAGACTCGACAGGGTCACTGAAGCTTTCTTT. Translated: CASRLDRVTEAFF.